In its sample, the clone carrying this TCR beta chain was seen a few times. Its antigen is as yet unknown. This record comes from a study of T cell responses to AZD1222 COVID-19 vaccine. Broader study findings: Reportedly, nearly half the spike-specific TCRs target unmutated variant regions. Clonal diversity was possibly underestimated; the donors were predominantly white British and more often female.

Sequencing was performed with immunoSEQ multiplex PCR; in TCRdb, only in-frame clones are kept and a portion is missing. This table has 80,000 to 85,000 clones, approximately 89% appearing once. The J segment lost 9 bases and the V segment lost 3 bases, leaving 10 bases of the junction unmatched. CDR3 length: 16 amino acids. Germline CDR1 and CDR2: WNHNN and SYGVQD (reference sequence). Second doses that came at about 4 or about 12 weeks were put together. This chain links TRBV10-1 with TRBJ2-1; 11 bases are shared with TRBD1. Here the sequenced sample was peripheral blood, taken 28 days after the second AZD1222 dose. The clonotype was recovered from an adult who received the AZD1222 COVID-19 vaccine. In DNA form, the CDR3 reads TGCGCCAGCAGTGACCCCGGGACAGGGGGATCTGGTGAGCAGTTCTTC. Protein: CASSDPGTGGSGEQFF.